Each of the 9 T cell receptor beta chains below was sequenced from the same sample in a study of blood T cells in healthy people across ages (dated by TCRdb to the mid-2010s). The library was produced with 5' RACE. TCRdb shows the sequencer as Illumina HiSeq 2500. A second PCR of about 6 to 11 cycles was performed with a sample-barcoded 5' primer and a J-beta primer mix. TCRdb handled the public reads itself, with Q25 trimming in fastp and clone calling in MiXCR, and kept productive beta chains. Records with the same CDR3 protein are collapsed into one entry carrying the most frequent genes and DNA. This sample has about 280,000 distinct CDR3 sequences in its table, and 25% to 30% of those were observed once. The top ten clonotypes cover around 30% of the sample. Sequenced: blood. The source is a woman aged 70-85 years in good health.

The V and J genes are TRBV28 and TRBJ2-1, with 10 nucleotides matching TRBD2. V lost 0 bases to trimming and J lost 3 bases; unmatched junction nucleotides: 2. CDR1 is MDHEN and CDR2 is SYDVKM in the germline V gene. This CDR3 contains 16 residues. In DNA form, the CDR3 reads TGTGCCAGCAGTTTATGGTGGACTAGCGGCTACAATGAGCAGTTCTTC. Protein product: CASSLWWTSGYNEQFF.

This clonotype appeared a few times. The chain is built from TRBV29-1 and TRBJ2-7; D might be TRBD2 (6 bases). The V end was cut by 7 bases, the J end by 5 bases, with 15 bases between. The germline V gene encodes CDR1 SQVTM and CDR2 ANQGSEA. The CDR3 is made up of 12 amino acids. Written as DNA, the CDR3 is TGCAGCGGCGGAGGGAAAGGGCACGAGCAGTACTTC. Its protein is CSGGGKGHEQYF.

A note on this clonotype: At one end the junction does not follow the germline gene, possibly because of a read error. CDR3 in amino acids: CASSSPGGGGCTF. In nucleotides, the CDR3 is TGTGCCAGCAGTTCTCCAGGCGGTGGTGGCTGCACCTTC. This chain connects TRBV28 to TRBJ1-2; D uncertain. CDR3 length equals 13 residues. Germline V gene lookup returns CDR1 MDHEN and CDR2 SYDVKM.

V gene TRBV28 combines with J gene TRBJ1-2; D is ambiguous. Germline CDR1 MDHEN, CDR2 SYDVKM. The CDR3 loop spans 12 amino acids. V was clipped by 5 bases and J by 8 bases, with 12 bases between them. This CDR3 reads CASSTTIAGYTF. CDR3 DNA sequence: TGTGCCAGCAGTACTACAATAGCCGGCTACACCTTC.

This clonotype was seen a few times. CDR3 sequence (DNA): TGTGCCAGCAGCTTAGTCCCAGCGGGAGTTGGAGAGACCCAGTACTTC. It is translated as CASSLVPAGVGETQYF. The chain couples TRBV7-8 to TRBJ2-5; the match to TRBD2 covers 8 bases. CDR3 length: 16 amino acids. Trimming took 1 base from V and 4 from J; bases not matched to a gene: 8. Per germline, CDR1 SGHVS and CDR2 FQNEAQ.

This clonotype was counted only a few times. The chain has TRBV29-1 and TRBJ1-1, with TRBD1 matching 7 bases. J lost 2 bases, V lost 7 bases, and 7 bases had no gene match. The CDR3 spans 13 residues. The germline V gene encodes CDR1 SQVTM and CDR2 ANQGSEA. CDR3 in DNA: TGCAGCGCATTCAGGGGGATAAACACTGAAGCTTTCTTT. Protein: CSAFRGINTEAFF. The whole variable domain, filled in from reference TRBV29-1 and TRBJ1-1, reads SAVISQKPSRDICQRGTSLTIQCQVDSQVTMMFWYRQQPGQSLTLIATANQGSEATYESGFVIDKFPISRPNLTFSTLTVSNMSPEDSSIYLCSAFRGINTEAFFGQGTRLTVV.

This clonotype was seen more than once but under ten times. The rearrangement links TRBV29-1 to TRBJ2-2; no definite D call. Between the trimmed V and J ends, which lost 8 bases and 3 bases, there was a span of 10 bases. The length of the CDR3 is 12 residues. Germline V gene sequence: CDR1 SQVTM, CDR2 ANQGSEA. This chain's CDR3 is CSTLTHTGELFF. CDR3 DNA: TGCAGCACATTGACCCACACCGGGGAGCTGTTTTTT.

This clonotype has a handful of counts. The rearrangement uses TRBV13 and TRBJ2-2; the match to TRBD2 covers 8 bases. This CDR3 spans 15 amino acids. V shed 3 bases, J shed 10 bases, and the junction held 10 bases outside the gene matches. Germline V CDR1 and CDR2: PRHDT, FYEKMQ (reference sequence). CDR3 sequence reads: CASSFPSGRGSELFF. The CDR3 DNA reads as TGTGCCAGCAGCTTTCCGAGCGGGAGAGGTTCGGAGCTGTTTTTT.

This clonotype was observed a few times. This chain joins TRBV6-5 and TRBJ1-4, with D possibly being TRBD1 (5 bases). CDR1 is MNHEY and CDR2 is SVGAGI in the germline V gene. V was pared by 4 bases and J by 5 bases, with 14 bases between. The CDR3 runs to 15 residues. The chain's CDR3 is CASSSGGKTNEKLFF. The CDR3 DNA reads as TGTGCCAGCAGTTCGGGGGGGAAGACGAATGAAAAACTGTTTTTT.